The present TCR beta chain was sequenced within a study of cytomegalovirus exposure and HLA in healthy donors (dated by TCRdb to 2016 to 2017). Regarding the study in general: In an earlier analysis of 587 of the donors, 250 to 350 Gb of sequence data and 90 million to 130 million unique TCR beta sequences from about 179 million T cells were reported. An early release covering just under 650 HLA-typed donors comprised about 300 gigabases of sequencing data and approximately 85 million unique TCR sequences. Among the roughly 400 genotyped donors, 81% belonged to the genetic ancestry cluster associated with self-reported Caucasian donors. The study aimed to test whether cataloging public T cell receptors could reveal signatures of past pathogen exposure. Using immunosequencing, the study profiled T cell repertoires from around 670 subjects and related those repertoires to cytomegalovirus serostatus. A separate validation cohort of approximately 120 different subjects was used in addition to the 666-subject first cohort. To predict cytomegalovirus infection status, the study brought together high-throughput TCR immunosequencing, statistical association of individual TCRs with disease status, and machine learning. To study patterns of TCR occurrence, a later analysis re-analyzed previously published TCR beta repertoires from several hundred donors and added high-resolution HLA genotyping. In the later analysis, no new phenotypic data were used to find candidate immune exposures; instead, reliance was placed on TCR beta sequences and their occurrence across donors. An earlier analysis of approximately 630 of the donors applied high-throughput TCR beta sequencing to assess whether each TCR beta V gene segment acted as functional or pseudogenic. Alongside the repertoire data, information on donor age, sex, ethnicity and CMV serostatus was compiled. A later genetic analysis used genome-wide SNP genotypes for about 65% of the 666 donors, treating that subset as a discovery cohort. All discovery cohort repertoires had been generated using a single sequencing platform. Class I and class II HLA loci were covered by the typing at four-digit resolution. Typing coverage differed by locus: A, B, C, DRB1 and DQB1 were typed in about 620-630 donors, DQA1 in approximately 520, DPA1 in roughly 590, and DPB1 in about 450. Roughly 5 DR-DQ haplotypes were handled as single units for association and clustering, since linkage in the cohort was strong. Among about 400 genotyped donors of the cohort, an average of about 240,000 unique TCR beta nucleotide sequences was sequenced per donor, of which 15% to 20% were non-productive. Overall study results and their limits: Strong co-occurrence of HLA alleles, especially DR and DQ, made assigning TCR associations to individual alleles difficult. Immune exposure information for the cohort was limited to CMV serostatus. While some public TCRs were present in many individuals, most TCR sequences turned up only very rarely across donors. A group of highly shared sequence variants was considered likely to be a technical artifact of the sequencing pipeline. Presence/absence analyses assumed roughly uniform sequencing depth across donors, an assumption that may not hold. V-gene and J-gene trimming of TCR beta chains was associated with a missense DCLRE1C variant in a later genetic analysis, and the association was replicated in an independent cohort. In this cohort, only TCR beta chains were sequenced, and detectable features were limited by the absence of alpha or paired-chain data. Three of the identified cytomegalovirus-associated TCR beta chains were confirmed in vitro to be specific for cytomegalovirus antigens. Because HLA typing was missing for some donors at each locus, association tests included only the typed subset. About 15 rarely observed V segments, including chromosome 9 orphons, were excluded from the earlier analysis of several hundred of the donors because counts were too low. The study listed 150 to 200 TCR beta chains as associated with cytomegalovirus. In an earlier analysis of 587 of the donors, most TCR beta V segments were observed in productive rearrangements about 90% or about 30% of the time, broadly matching IMGT annotations. It was suggested by the authors that the approach could potentially be generalized to other disease states and immunological phenotypes. Compared with the roughly 670-donor mean, donors in an Asian-associated ancestry cluster had fewer N-insertions in productive TCRs, according to a later genetic analysis. Some IMGT-functional V segments, including TRBV6-2 and TRBV6-3, could not be told apart with the 87-base-pair reads, so those segments were excluded. Correlated functional status among segregating V segments might be attributable to linkage disequilibrium, but an unknown experimental factor could not be ruled out. Most CMV-associated TCR beta chains appeared to be HLA-restricted in a later analysis, and the HLA associations seemed to be driven largely by CMV exposure. In a later analysis, TCR association rates were found to vary across HLA loci, with the most associated TCRs seen for DRB1 alleles and the fewest for HLA-C alleles. Compared with equally common non-associated chains, HLA-associated TCR beta chains in a later analysis were more clonally expanded and had lower generation probabilities. Specific HLA alleles were associated with roughly 16,000 TCR beta sequences at a false discovery rate of 0.05 in a later analysis. Several of the top co-occurrence clusters appeared to be linked to parvovirus B19, influenza, CMV and Epstein-Barr virus, according to a later analysis. A further reported finding was that TCR beta sequences accurately predicted the HLA-A and HLA-B alleles for most subjects in the first cohort. In both the original and validation cohorts, the classifier was reported to diagnose cytomegalovirus status with high specificity and sensitivity.

For CDR1 and CDR2, the germline V gene lists SGDLS and YYNGEE. Trimming accounts for 0 bases at V and 6 bases at J, while the number of junction bases matched to no gene is 3. From the cysteine through the phenylalanine, the CDR3 covers 14 amino acids. CDR3 DNA is the only sequence kept; it has 42 bases, read in frame from the first base. There are a few counts of this clone. This clone's antigen is unknown. Within one base of it there is no much larger clone, and no base qualities were kept. The library was produced with the immunoSEQ multiplex PCR assay. A mixture of 60 forward primers for TCR Vbeta segments and 13 reverse primers for TCR Jbeta segments was used in the multiplex PCR. Amplification of the CDR3 region of rearranged TCR beta genes was performed with a multiplex PCR assay on genomic DNA. The Illumina HiSeq System was used to sequence the amplified TCR beta libraries as 87-base-pair reads. The source study handled its data this way. Across the 500 to 750 repertoires, a later analysis counted about 81 million unique TCR beta chains, approximately 12 million of which were shared by at least two donors. To remove PCR and sequencing errors, raw reads were error-corrected and collapsed into unique sequences using a nearest-neighbor algorithm that merged closely related sequences. Alignment of CDR3 sequences to IMGT reference sequences was used to assign V, D and J gene segments. Each retained sequence needed at least a six-nucleotide match to both a V gene segment and a J gene segment. A rearrangement was called productive if the CDR3 had no stop codons and remained in frame with V and J, and every other rearrangement was called non-productive. CDR3 was defined by IMGT convention, running from the second conserved V-encoded cysteine to the conserved J-encoded phenylalanine. The earlier analysis of about 610 of the donors excluded sequences that lacked an unambiguous match to a single V gene segment. An earlier analysis of 500 to 600 of the donors classified V segments as functional when productive rearrangements were above 56.7% and as segregating when the standard deviation between donors was above 5%. A statistical classification framework was built for diagnosing cytomegalovirus status from the catalog of TCR beta chain sequences. In a later analysis, V and J genes were assigned by comparing TCR nucleotide sequences against IMGT/GENE-DB human TR gene sequences. In a later analysis, CDR3 sequences and most-parsimonious VDJ recombination scenarios were assigned using the TCRdist pipeline. In a later analysis, each TCR beta chain was defined by its CDR3 amino acid sequence together with its V-gene family, and reads without a unique V-gene family were excluded. As a way to deal with suspected cross-contamination and a sequencing artifact, a later analysis dropped approximately 570 nucleotide sequences that were highly shared and had low generation probability. A later analysis calculated a clonal expansion index for each public chain from normalized within-repertoire ranks of inferred template counts. In a later analysis, generation probabilities were computed using a VDJ recombination model fitted to out-of-frame rearrangements, and the results were checked against IGoR. In a later analysis, hypergeometric tests were used to score TCR-TCR, TCR-HLA and TCR-CMV co-occurrence, with a repertoire-size bias correction applied to TCR pairs. False discovery rates were estimated in a later analysis by permuting HLA or CMV assignments 20 times. In a later analysis, co-occurring TCRs were grouped using DBSCAN, with TCRdist sequence similarity added in when clustering inside HLA-allele-positive subsets. For co-occurrence clustering, repertoires with fewer than 30,000 or more than 120,000 public chains were excluded, along with several repertoires with anomalous nucleotide sharing. TCRdb took over this immuneACCESS table, retaining in-frame rearrangements with V and J assigned. Such tables are incomplete; in checked studies, under half of the missing clones stem from an unresolved V gene, and the remainder is unexplained. That table furnishes V, J and clone size, whereas the DNA furnished D and trimming. The sample has about 260,000 clones on record, about 75% of them singletons. The ten largest account for under 3% of the sample.

The cohort was made up of hundreds of healthy bone marrow donors. At the time of sampling, all cohort members were nominally healthy, though unrecorded immune exposures were likely present. The donor was CMV seronegative and belonged to the group of 352 seronegative cohort members. A peripheral blood sample was collected from each donor, and TCR beta sequencing was performed on peripheral blood mononuclear cells. Genomic DNA was extracted from the blood cell samples with the Qiagen DNeasy Blood Extraction Kit. The rearrangement combines TRBV9 with TRBJ2-3; the junction holds 8 bases that match TRBD2. Sequenced sample: PBMCs. This receptor was identified in a female donor in good health and CMV-seronegative. The CDR3 here reads CASSVAGGSDTQYF. The DNA sequence is as follows: TGTGCCAGCAGCGTAGCGGGAGGGTCGGATACGCAGTATTTT.